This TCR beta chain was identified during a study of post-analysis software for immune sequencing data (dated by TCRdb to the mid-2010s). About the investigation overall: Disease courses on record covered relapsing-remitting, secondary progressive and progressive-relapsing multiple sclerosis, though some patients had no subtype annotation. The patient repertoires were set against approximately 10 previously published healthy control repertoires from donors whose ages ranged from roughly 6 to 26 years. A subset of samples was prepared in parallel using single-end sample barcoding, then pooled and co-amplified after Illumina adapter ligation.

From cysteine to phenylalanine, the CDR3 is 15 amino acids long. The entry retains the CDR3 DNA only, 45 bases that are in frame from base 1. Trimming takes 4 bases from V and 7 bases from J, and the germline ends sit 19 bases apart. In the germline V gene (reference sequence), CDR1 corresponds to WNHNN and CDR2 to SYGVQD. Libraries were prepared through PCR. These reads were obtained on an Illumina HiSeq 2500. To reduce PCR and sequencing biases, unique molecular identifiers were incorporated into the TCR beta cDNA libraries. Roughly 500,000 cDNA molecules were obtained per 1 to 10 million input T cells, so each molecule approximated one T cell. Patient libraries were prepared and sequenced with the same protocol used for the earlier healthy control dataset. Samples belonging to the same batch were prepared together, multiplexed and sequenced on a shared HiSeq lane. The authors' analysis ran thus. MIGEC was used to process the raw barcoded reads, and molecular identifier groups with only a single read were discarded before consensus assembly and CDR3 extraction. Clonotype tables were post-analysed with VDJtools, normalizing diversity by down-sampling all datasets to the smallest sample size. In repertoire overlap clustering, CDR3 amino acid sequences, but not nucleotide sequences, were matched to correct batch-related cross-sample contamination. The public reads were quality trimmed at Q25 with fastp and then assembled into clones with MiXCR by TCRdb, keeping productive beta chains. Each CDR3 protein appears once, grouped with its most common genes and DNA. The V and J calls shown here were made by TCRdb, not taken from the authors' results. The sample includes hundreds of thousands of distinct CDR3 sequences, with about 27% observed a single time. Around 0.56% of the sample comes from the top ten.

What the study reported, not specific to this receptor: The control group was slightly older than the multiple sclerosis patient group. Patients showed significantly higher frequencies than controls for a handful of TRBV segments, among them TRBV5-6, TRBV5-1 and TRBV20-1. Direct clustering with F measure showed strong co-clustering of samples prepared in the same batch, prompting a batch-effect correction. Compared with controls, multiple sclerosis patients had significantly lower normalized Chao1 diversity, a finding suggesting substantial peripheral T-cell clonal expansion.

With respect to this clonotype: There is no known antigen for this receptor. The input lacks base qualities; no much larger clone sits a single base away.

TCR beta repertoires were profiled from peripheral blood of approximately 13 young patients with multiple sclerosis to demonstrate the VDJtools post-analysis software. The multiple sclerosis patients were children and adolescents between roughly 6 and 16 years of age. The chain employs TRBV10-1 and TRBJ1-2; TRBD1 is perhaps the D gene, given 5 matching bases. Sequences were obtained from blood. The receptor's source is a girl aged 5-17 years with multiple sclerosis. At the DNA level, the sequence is TGCGCCAGCAGTGCTAATTCTAGGGACCTCGGTGGCTACACCTTC. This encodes CASSANSRDLGGYTF.